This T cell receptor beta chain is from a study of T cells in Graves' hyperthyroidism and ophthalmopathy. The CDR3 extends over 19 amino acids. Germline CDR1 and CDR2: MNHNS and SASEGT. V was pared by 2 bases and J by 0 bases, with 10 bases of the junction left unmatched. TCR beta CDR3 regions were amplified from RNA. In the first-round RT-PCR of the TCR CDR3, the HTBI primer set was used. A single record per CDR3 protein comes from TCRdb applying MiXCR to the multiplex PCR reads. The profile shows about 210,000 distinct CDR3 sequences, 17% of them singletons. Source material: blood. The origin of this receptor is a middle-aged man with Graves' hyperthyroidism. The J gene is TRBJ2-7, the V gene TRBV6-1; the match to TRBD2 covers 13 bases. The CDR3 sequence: CASSEKEGLAGVLSYEQYF. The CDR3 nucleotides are TGTGCCAGCAGTGAAAAGGAAGGACTAGCGGGAGTCCTCTCCTACGAGCAGTACTTC.